This T cell receptor beta chain was found in a study of T cells in localized non-small cell lung cancer. This clone was seen a few times. The antigen is unknown. One end of the junction varies from germline; a read error may be responsible. Sequenced by immunoSEQ multiplex PCR; TCRdb stores in-frame clones only, minus some. In the table there are tens of thousands of clones, around 73% of which are singletons. Overall study findings and caveats: Uninvolved adjacent lung had more T cell clonality than any other tissue, topping tumor. Among the top 100 tumor clones, a median about 59 appeared in adjacent lung. As only one tumor region underwent sequencing, heterogeneity remains possible. An association was observed between higher blood T cell density and longer overall survival.

This CDR3 has 17 residues. The germline gives CDR1 SGDLS, CDR2 YYNGEE. The clonotype originates from a male donor aged 60 or older with stage II squamous cell lung carcinoma. The sequences come from peripheral blood, collected before any cancer treatment. The chain employs TRBV9 and TRBJ2-3; 8 nucleotides agree with TRBD2. The CDR3 DNA reads as TGTGCCAGCAGCCTGATAGAACACGGGGGGGCCCACAGATACGCAGTATTT. Translation gives CASSLIEHGGAHRYAVF.